A single sample gave rise to the 16 T cell receptor beta chains below, sequenced in a study of blood T cell repertoires in COVID-19. Method: immunoSEQ multiplex PCR; TCRdb's copy keeps in-frame clones and lacks some. Among around 200,000 clones listed, around 83% were seen once. The sample consisted of peripheral blood. The source is a man in his forties with active or convalescent COVID-19.

J is TRBJ2-7 and V is TRBV6-5; TRBD2 agrees at 10 bases. This CDR3 has 14 amino acids. The germline V gene has CDR1 MNHEY and CDR2 SVGAGI. V shed 6 bases, J shed 0 bases, and the junction held 2 bases outside the gene matches. For the CDR3, the DNA is TGTGCCAGCAGGTGGACTAGCGGCTCCTACGAGCAGTACTTC. This encodes CASRWTSGSYEQYF.

V and J are TRBV9 and TRBJ2-1; tentative D call: TRBD1 (5 bases). This CDR3 has 15 amino acids. Germline lookup yields CDR1 SGDLS and CDR2 YYNGEE. V was cut by 1 base and J by 7 bases, with 15 bases left in between. Here the CDR3 reads CASSVSALGPNEQFF. The CDR3 region has the DNA TGTGCCAGCAGCGTAAGCGCCCTGGGGCCAAATGAGCAGTTCTTC.

The chain couples TRBV11-3 to TRBJ2-7; TRBD2 aligns across 8 bases. The CDR3 runs 16 residues. The junction had 9 bases not matched to a gene; V was cut back by 0 bases and J by 5 bases. From germline, CDR1 is SGHNT and CDR2 YENEEA. The CDR3 region has the DNA TGTGCCAGCAGCTTAGATCTAAGTAGCGGGACGCACGAGCAGTACTTC. Translation gives CASSLDLSSGTHEQYF.

This chain joins TRBV4-1 and TRBJ1-5; no reliable D call. The CDR3 runs 15 residues. V lost 0 bases, J lost 0 bases, and 6 bases lay in between. Germline values: CDR1 MGHRA, CDR2 YSYEKL. The CDR3, as DNA: TGCGCCAGCAGCCAAGAAAAGCTTAGCAATCAGCCCCAGCATTTT. Its protein product is CASSQEKLSNQPQHF.

The chain has TRBV6-1 and TRBJ1-5; TRBD1 matches 7 bases. V trimming: 3 bases; J trimming: 7 bases; junction bases outside the gene matches: 9. This CDR3 has 15 residues. Germline CDR1 reads MNHNS; CDR2 reads SASEGT. CDR3 region: CASSETLTGNQPQHF. CDR3 coding DNA: TGTGCCAGCAGTGAGACTTTGACAGGGAACCAGCCCCAGCATTTT.

The J gene is TRBJ1-5, the V gene TRBV7-2; D gene ambiguous. The CDR3 has 14 residues. Germline V gene sequence: CDR1 SGHTA, CDR2 FQGNSA. Trimming shortened V by 3 bases and J by 4 bases, and 10 bases separated the two germline ends. CDR3 sequence: CASSFNSRNQPQHF. The CDR3 DNA sequence: TGTGCCAGCAGCTTCAACAGTCGGAATCAGCCCCAGCATTTT.

This chain links TRBV13 with TRBJ2-7; 10 bases align to TRBD1. After removal of 3 bases from V and 3 bases from J, the junction contained 14 bases not matched to a gene. The CDR3 extends over 18 amino acids. The V gene's germline CDR1 is PRHDT and CDR2 FYEKMQ (reference sequence). The CDR3 spells CASSFGTGASSSIYEQYF. Here the CDR3 DNA reads TGTGCCAGCAGCTTCGGGACAGGGGCTTCCTCGTCCATCTACGAGCAGTACTTC. Looking up the rest from reference TRBV13 and TRBJ2-7 gives the full variable domain: AAGVIQSPRHLIKEKRETATLKCYPIPRHDTVYWYQQGPGQDPQFLISFYEKMQSDKGSIPDRFSAQQFSDYHSELNMSSLELGDSALYFCASSFGTGASSSIYEQYFGPGTRLTVT.

The sample holds one count of this clone. The J gene is TRBJ2-3, the V gene TRBV7-3, with 12 bases matching TRBD1. Germline CDR1 SGHTA, CDR2 FQGTGA. This CDR3 has 16 amino acids. Unmatched junction bases numbered 9, after V lost 4 bases and J lost 7 bases. In nucleotides, the CDR3 is TGTGCCAGCAGCTCCCCCCCGGGACAGGGGGCAAATACGCAGTATTTT. This gives the protein CASSSPPGQGANTQYF. Complete variable domain (other parts from reference TRBV7-3 and TRBJ2-3): GAGVSQTPSNKVTEKGKYVELRCDPISGHTALYWYRQSLGQGPEFLIYFQGTGAADDSGLPNDRFFAVRPEGSVSTLKIQRTERGDSAVYLCASSSPPGQGANTQYFGPGTRLTVL.

The chain is built from TRBV29-1 and TRBJ1-2; 9 bases map to TRBD1. Germline CDR1 SQVTM, CDR2 ANQGSEA. V lost 4 bases and J lost 6; bases outside the gene matches: 6. The CDR3 length is 13 residues. The CDR3 bases are TGCAGCGTTGTTGGACAGGGGAAACATGGCTACACCTTC. It is translated as CSVVGQGKHGYTF.

V gene TRBV5-4 combines with J gene TRBJ1-1; TRBD1 might be the D (5 bases). This CDR3 is built from 15 residues. Germline V gives CDR1 SGHNT, CDR2 YYREEE (reference sequence). Trimming took off 3 bases at V and 1 base at J, with 13 bases between the two ends. The DNA of the CDR3 is TGTGCCAGCAGCTCGCAAAACACAGGGAACACTGAAGCTTTCTTT. Protein sequence: CASSSQNTGNTEAFF.

The chain joins TRBV19 to TRBJ1-1; no reliable D call. Trimming removed 4 bases at V and 2 bases at J, with 11 bases between. The CDR3 runs to 14 residues. CDR1 is LNHDA and CDR2 is SQIVND in the germline V gene (reference sequence). CDR3 in amino acids: CASSRAMINTEAFF. The CDR3 bases are TGTGCCAGTAGTAGGGCAATGATCAACACTGAAGCTTTCTTT.

This clone was recorded only once. For the CDR3, the DNA is TGCGCCAGCAGCTTGGGGCTTGGCAGTTTGAACACTGAAGCTTTCTTT. Amino acids: CASSLGLGSLNTEAFF. The rearrangement uses TRBV5-1 and TRBJ1-1; no firm D call. Trimming pared 0 bases from V and 0 bases from J, leaving 12 bases between. From germline, CDR1 is SGHRS and CDR2 YFSETQ. This CDR3 has 16 amino acids.

This chain links TRBV10-3 with TRBJ2-5, with 12 bases fitting TRBD2. Germline lookup yields CDR1 ENHRY and CDR2 SYGVKD. V was clipped by 5 bases and J by 5 bases; unmatched bases: 12. The CDR3 contains 17 residues. The DNA for the CDR3 is TGTGCCATCAGTCCGGGGACTAGCGGGCAGGCGGGGGAGACCCAGTACTTC. It encodes CAISPGTSGQAGETQYF.

The chain carries TRBV3-1 (or the pseudogene TRBV3-2) and TRBJ2-3, with TRBD1 as a possible D gene (6 bases). Germline CDR1 LGHDT, CDR2 YNNKEL (reference sequence). This CDR3 has 15 amino acids. Trimming stripped 6 bases from V and 2 bases from J, with 15 bases between. The CDR3 loop is CASSDTGHYTDTQYF. For the CDR3, the DNA is TGTGCCAGCAGTGATACAGGGCACTACACAGATACGCAGTATTTT.

This chain connects TRBV19 to TRBJ1-1, with D possibly being TRBD1 (5 bases). Germline CDR1 is LNHDA and CDR2 is SQIVND (reference sequence). Trimming stripped 3 bases from V and 0 bases from J, with 14 bases between. The CDR3 is made up of 16 amino acids. CDR3: CASSMEPGGLNTEAFF. As DNA, the CDR3 is TGTGCCAGTAGTATGGAGCCGGGGGGTTTGAACACTGAAGCTTTCTTT.

The rearrangement links TRBV2 to TRBJ2-7; no firm D call. This CDR3 is 12 amino acids long. Germline V gene lookup returns CDR1 SNHLY and CDR2 FYNNEI. V was cut by 8 bases and J by 3 bases, with 11 bases left in between. The CDR3 sequence: CASLYSFYEQYF. Here the CDR3 DNA reads TGTGCCAGCTTATACTCTTTCTACGAGCAGTACTTC.